The rows below give T cell receptor beta chains drawn from one sample of a study of blood T cell repertoires in COVID-19. Profiling relied on immunoSEQ multiplex PCR, and the TCRdb table lists in-frame clones only, not all of them. The repertoire holds around 340,000 clones, with about 86% as singletons. Sequenced sample: PBMCs or T cells enriched from blood (not recorded which). The source of these receptors is a woman aged 40 to 50 with acute COVID-19. The CDR3 runs from the conserved cysteine through the conserved F or W. D genes are given only for firm matches. Where a row states a size, it is once, few, many or the class of an expanded clone; other rows omit it.

TRBV7-8	TRBD1	NA	15	TRBJ2-5	CASSRRDSGQETQYF	TGTGCCAGCAGCCGCCGGGACAGCGGACAAGAGACCCAGTACTTC
TRBV3-1/TRBV3-2	NA	NA	15	TRBJ1-4	CASSRRQSTNEKLFF	TGTGCCAGCAGCAGACGACAGAGTACTAATGAAAAACTGTTTTTT
TRBV4-2	TRBD2	NA	15	TRBJ2-7	CASSPEGLPSYEQYF	TGTGCCAGCAGCCCTGAGGGACTACCCTCCTACGAGCAGTACTTC
TRBV9	NA	NA	13	TRBJ1-2	CASSVGGPDGYTF	TGTGCCAGCAGCGTAGGCGGTCCCGATGGCTACACCTTC
TRBV3-1/TRBV3-2	TRBD1	few	14	TRBJ1-1	CASSQVMTGTEAFF	TGTGCCAGCAGCCAAGTAATGACAGGGACTGAAGCTTTCTTT
TRBV6-5	NA	NA	13	TRBJ1-2	CASTGHWNYGYTF	TGTGCCAGTACGGGACACTGGAACTATGGCTACACCTTC
TRBV18	TRBD2	NA	15	TRBJ2-1	CASSSTSGRADEQFF	TGTGCCAGCTCATCGACTAGCGGGAGGGCTGATGAGCAGTTCTTC
TRBV11-2	TRBD1	NA	14	TRBJ2-2	CASIRDSAGGELFF	TGTGCCAGCATCCGGGACAGTGCTGGCGGGGAGCTGTTTTTT
TRBV6-9	NA	NA	18	TRBJ2-1	CASSYSCAGTFSYNEQFF	TGTGCCAGCAGTTATTCGTGTGCGGGGACTTTCTCCTACAATGAGCAGTTCTTC
TRBV9	NA	NA	14	TRBJ2-3	CASNPGGNTDTQYF	TGTGCCAGCAACCCTGGGGGCAACACAGATACGCAGTATTTT
TRBV5-1	TRBD2	once	16	TRBJ2-2	CASSLNLAGNTGELFF	TGCGCCAGCAGCTTGAATCTAGCGGGGAACACCGGGGAGCTGTTTTTT
TRBV4-3	TRBD2	few	14	TRBJ2-7	CASSQSGGPGRKYF	TGCGCCAGCAGCCAGTCGGGGGGTCCGGGGCGCAAGTACTTC
TRBV4-3	NA	NA	14	TRBJ1-1	CASSQGFSNTEAFF	TGCGCCAGCAGCCAAGGGTTCAGTAACACTGAAGCTTTCTTT
TRBV30	NA	NA	22	TRBJ1-4	CAWDYYTHYSRRQGRTNEKLFF	TGTGCCTGGGATTACTACACCCACTATTCAAGAAGGCAGGGCCGGACTAATGAAAAACTGTTTTTT
TRBV9	TRBD1	NA	16	TRBJ1-1	CASSGGTGRKDTEAFF	TGTGCCAGCAGCGGGGGGACAGGTCGGAAGGACACTGAAGCTTTCTTT
TRBV9	NA	NA	15	TRBJ2-1	CASSPGVGTYNEQFF	TGTGCCAGCAGCCCCGGCGTAGGGACTTACAATGAGCAGTTCTTC
TRBV5-1	TRBD2	once	17	TRBJ2-5	CASSLDGQRGVGETQYF	TGCGCCAGCAGCTTGGACGGTCAGCGGGGGGTAGGCGAGACCCAGTACTTC
TRBV12-5	NA	NA	13	TRBJ2-2	CASGFSGAGELFF	TGTGCTAGTGGTTTTTCCGGGGCCGGGGAGCTGTTTTTT
TRBV19	NA	NA	13	TRBJ2-5	CASSGGRGETQYF	TGTGCCAGTAGTGGGGGCAGGGGTGAGACCCAGTACTTC
TRBV4-3	NA	few	16	TRBJ1-2	CASSQVPGLSYYGYTF	TGCGCCAGCAGCCAAGTCCCAGGGCTAAGTTACTATGGCTACACCTTC
TRBV6-4	TRBD2	NA	18	TRBJ2-1	CASSERLAGGLGNNEQFF	TGTGCCAGCAGTGAGCGTCTAGCGGGGGGCCTTGGAAACAATGAGCAGTTCTTC
TRBV4-1	NA	once	16	TRBJ2-2	CASSQDSGWRTGELFF	TGCGCCAGCAGCCAAGATTCAGGGTGGCGCACCGGGGAGCTGTTTTTT
TRBV16	NA	NA	14	TRBJ2-7	CASSQAGQRYEQYF	TGTGCCAGCAGCCAAGCGGGACAGCGCTACGAGCAGTACTTC
TRBV7-2	TRBD1	NA	14	TRBJ1-2	CASSPDRGTYGYTF	TGTGCCAGCAGCCCGGACAGGGGAACCTATGGCTACACCTTC
TRBV25-1	TRBD2	NA	18	TRBJ2-1	CASSGGLAGMSSYNEQFF	TGTGCCAGCAGTGGAGGACTAGCGGGGATGAGCTCCTACAATGAGCAGTTCTTC
TRBV6-2/TRBV6-3	NA	once	16	TRBJ2-2	CASSSRLVMNTGELFF	TGTGCCAGCAGTTCTCGCCTAGTTATGAACACCGGGGAGCTGTTTTTT
TRBV11-2	NA	NA	15	TRBJ2-5	CASSLDGVVEETQYF	TGTGCCAGCAGCTTAGATGGTGTGGTCGAGGAGACCCAGTACTTC
TRBV2	TRBD2	NA	18	TRBJ2-1	CASSEFDLAGVLGNEQFF	TGTGCCAGCAGTGAATTCGATTTAGCGGGAGTTTTAGGCAATGAGCAGTTCTTC
TRBV4-1	TRBD2	NA	18	TRBJ2-5	CASSQVGLAGYSQETQYF	TGCGCCAGCAGCCAAGTGGGGCTAGCGGGATATTCCCAAGAGACCCAGTACTTC
TRBV6-1	NA	NA	19	TRBJ1-3	CASSEAEEDRSRVGNTIYF	TGTGCCAGCAGTGAAGCAGAAGAGGACAGAAGTAGGGTCGGAAACACCATATATTTT
TRBV14	NA	many	13	TRBJ2-1	CASGLGSYNEQFF	TGTGCCAGCGGCCTCGGCTCCTACAATGAGCAGTTCTTC
TRBV2	TRBD1	few	13	TRBJ1-2	CATRQRDRDGYTF	TGTGCCACGAGACAGCGGGACAGGGATGGCTACACCTTC
TRBV27	TRBD1	NA	14	TRBJ1-2	CASSATGQVYGYTF	TGTGCCAGCAGCGCCACCGGACAGGTCTATGGCTACACCTTC
TRBV6-5	NA	NA	12	TRBJ1-3	CASTGSGNTIYF	TGTGCCAGCACGGGCTCTGGAAACACCATATATTTT
TRBV10-3	TRBD2	NA	14	TRBJ2-7	CATRGGGSLYEQYF	TGTGCCACCCGGGGGGGCGGCAGTCTCTACGAGCAGTACTTC
TRBV10-3	TRBD1	NA	19	TRBJ2-1	CAISEPRQPGQGTYNEQFF	TGTGCCATCAGTGAGCCGCGACAACCGGGACAGGGGACCTACAATGAGCAGTTCTTC
TRBV6-1	TRBD1	NA	15	TRBJ1-2	CASSEPGQGAFGYTF	TGTGCCAGCAGTGAACCGGGACAGGGGGCGTTTGGCTACACCTTC
TRBV29-1	NA	NA	13	TRBJ1-3	CSVQTGSPNTIYF	TGCAGCGTTCAAACAGGGAGCCCAAACACCATATATTTT
TRBV4-3	NA	NA	15	TRBJ1-1	CASSSLGGVGTEAFF	TGCGCCAGCAGTTCCCTCGGGGGGGTAGGCACTGAAGCTTTCTTT
TRBV27	TRBD2	NA	15	TRBJ2-1	CASSLRGDSYNEQFF	TGTGCCAGCAGTTTACGGGGGGACTCCTACAATGAGCAGTTCTTC
TRBV7-3	TRBD2	NA	16	TRBJ2-1	CASSPSVSSGNNEQFF	TGTGCCAGCAGCCCCTCCGTGTCTAGCGGAAACAATGAGCAGTTCTTC
TRBV19	NA	NA	15	TRBJ1-2	CASSIGDRNNYGYTF	TGTGCCAGTAGTATCGGAGACAGAAACAACTATGGCTACACCTTC
TRBV6-2/TRBV6-3	NA	NA	15	TRBJ2-7	CASSFLGQNTNEQYF	TGTGCCAGCAGTTTCCTCGGACAAAATACAAACGAGCAGTACTTC
TRBV18	TRBD1	NA	15	TRBJ1-2	CASSPSTGFIYGYTF	TGTGCCAGCTCACCCTCGACAGGGTTTATCTATGGCTACACCTTC
TRBV28	TRBD1	NA	16	TRBJ2-7	CASSPGGQGNPYEQYF	TGTGCCAGCAGTCCCGGGGGACAGGGCAACCCCTACGAGCAGTACTTC
TRBV6-2/TRBV6-3	NA	NA	14	TRBJ2-7	CASSYAQVTYEQYF	TGTGCCAGCAGTTATGCCCAGGTTACCTACGAGCAGTACTTC
TRBV6-2/TRBV6-3	TRBD2	NA	18	TRBJ2-1	CASSYLIGTSGTYNEQFF	TGTGCCAGCAGTTACTTGATAGGGACTAGCGGCACCTACAATGAGCAGTTCTTC
TRBV4-3	TRBD2	once	15	TRBJ2-1	CASSQAGTRNNEQFF	TGCGCCAGCAGCCAAGCGGGGACTAGGAACAATGAGCAGTTCTTC
TRBV3-1/TRBV3-2	NA	once	14	TRBJ2-7	CASSQGQEGYEQYF	TGTGCCAGCAGCCAGGGCCAGGAAGGCTACGAGCAGTACTTC
TRBV7-2	TRBD2	NA	18	TRBJ2-4	CASSWGLAGERAKNIQYF	TGTGCCAGCAGCTGGGGACTAGCGGGAGAAAGGGCCAAAAACATTCAGTACTTC
TRBV27	NA	NA	16	TRBJ2-3	CASSSPRGSRTDTQYF	TGTGCCAGCAGTTCTCCTAGGGGATCCCGCACAGATACGCAGTATTTT
TRBV4-3	NA	NA	15	TRBJ1-4	CASSQGPQQGEKLFF	TGCGCCAGCAGCCAAGGGCCTCAACAGGGTGAAAAACTGTTTTTT
TRBV14	NA	NA	12	TRBJ2-7	CASSRLSYEQYF	TGTGCCAGCAGCCGTCTCTCCTACGAGCAGTACTTC
TRBV6-5	TRBD2	NA	15	TRBJ2-7	CASRRGLAGAYEQYF	TGTGCCAGCAGGAGAGGACTAGCGGGGGCCTACGAGCAGTACTTC
TRBV18	NA	NA	15	TRBJ1-1	CASSNREGLNTEAFF	TGTGCCAGCTCCAACAGGGAGGGGCTGAACACTGAAGCTTTCTTT